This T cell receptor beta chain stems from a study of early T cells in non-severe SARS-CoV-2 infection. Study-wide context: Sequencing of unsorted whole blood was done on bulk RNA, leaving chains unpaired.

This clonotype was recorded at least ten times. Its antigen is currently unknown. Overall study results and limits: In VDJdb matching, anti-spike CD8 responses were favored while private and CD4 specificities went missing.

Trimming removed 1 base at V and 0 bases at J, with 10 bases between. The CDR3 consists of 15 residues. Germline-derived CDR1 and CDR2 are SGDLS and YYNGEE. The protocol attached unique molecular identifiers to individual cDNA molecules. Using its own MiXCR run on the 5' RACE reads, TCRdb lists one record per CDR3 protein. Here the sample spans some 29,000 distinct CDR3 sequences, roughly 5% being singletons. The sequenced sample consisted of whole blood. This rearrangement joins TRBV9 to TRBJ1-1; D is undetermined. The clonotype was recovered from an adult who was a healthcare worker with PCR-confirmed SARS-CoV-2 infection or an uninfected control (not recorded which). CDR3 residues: CASSVQAGMNTEAFF. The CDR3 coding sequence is TGTGCCAGCAGCGTACAGGCAGGAATGAACACTGAAGCTTTCTTT.